The present T cell receptor beta chain was sequenced within a study of blood T cell repertoires in COVID-19. This clone was found once. V was trimmed by 7 bases and J by 3 bases, leaving 15 bases between them. This CDR3 has 13 residues. Germline CDR1 reads SQVTM; CDR2 reads ANQGSEA. Profiling relied on immunoSEQ multiplex PCR, and the TCRdb table lists in-frame clones only, not all of them. The profile covers roughly 430,000 clones, with around 90% appearing a single time and roughly 2% taken by the ten largest. This rearrangement joins TRBV29-1 to TRBJ1-1; the D gene is possibly TRBD1 (5 bases). Sequencing used PBMCs or T cells enriched from blood (not recorded which). This receptor was taken from a woman between 40 and 50 years old with acute COVID-19. This CDR3 reads CSAAFGGDTEAFF. CDR3 DNA sequence: TGCAGCGCTGCCTTCGGGGGGGACACTGAAGCTTTCTTT.